This T cell receptor beta chain derives from a study of blood T cell repertoires in COVID-19. The germline CDR1 and CDR2 sequences are MNHNS and SASEGT. The CDR3 has 15 amino acids. V dropped 2 bases and J dropped 1; count of bases not matched to a gene: 1. Sequenced by immunoSEQ multiplex PCR; TCRdb stores in-frame clones only, minus some. The profile shows 110,000 to 150,000 clones, roughly 80% of them singletons. The origin of this receptor is a woman in her fifties or sixties who had recovered from COVID-19. What was sequenced was PBMCs or T cells enriched from blood (not recorded which). The chain has TRBV6-1 and TRBJ1-5; 8 nucleotides match TRBD1. DNA of the CDR3: TGTGCCAGCAGTGAAAGGGACAGGAGCAATCAGCCCCAGCATTTT. This sequence encodes CASSERDRSNQPQHF.